This is a list of T cell receptor beta chains from one sample in a study of blood T cells in healthy people across ages. TCRdb re-called the 5' RACE reads with MiXCR, one entry per CDR3 protein. Among around 1,000,000 distinct CDR3 sequences listed, 25% were seen once. The sample also formed part of further work on T cells of mothers and their children.

The sequenced sample was blood. The receptors were sampled from a girl aged 2 to 9 in good health. CDR3s include the opening cysteine and the closing phenylalanine or tryptophan. D genes are given only for firm matches. Clone sizes are given selectively: once, few, many, or a class where the clone is expanded.

TRBJ2-7	.	few	TRBV20-1	TGCAGTGCTTCACCTTATTTTCCAGGGGTGGTCGACGAGCAGTACTTC	CSASPYFPGVVDEQYF
TRBJ1-2	TRBD1	.	TRBV4-3	TGCGCCAGCAGCCAGGGGACAGGCGCCGGCTATGGCTACACCTTC	CASSQGTGAGYGYTF
TRBJ2-3	.	.	TRBV20-1	TGCAGTGCTTGGGATAGCTTCGGCACAGATACGCAGTATTTT	CSAWDSFGTDTQYF
TRBJ2-7	TRBD1	many	TRBV28	TGTGCCAGCAGCTGGACAGGGCCCTACGAGCAGTACTTC	CASSWTGPYEQYF
TRBJ2-7	.	.	TRBV12-3/TRBV12-4	TGTGCCAGCACCACCAGCCCGTTTGCCTACGAGCAGTACTTC	CASTTSPFAYEQYF
TRBJ2-5	.	.	TRBV7-2	TGTGCCAGCAGCTCTGGACCTGGGGGGACCCAGTACTTC	CASSSGPGGTQYF
TRBJ2-7	.	.	TRBV4-2	TGTGCCAGCAGCCAAGAAGGAGACTGGAACGAGCAGTACTTC	CASSQEGDWNEQYF
TRBJ2-1	.	.	TRBV3-1	TGTGCCAGCAGCCAAGCGGGGGGCTCCCCCGGCAATGAGCAGTTCTTC	CASSQAGGSPGNEQFF
TRBJ2-6	.	.	TRBV7-2	TGTGCCAGCAGCTCACTTGTTAGGGCCAACGTCCTGACTTTC	CASSSLVRANVLTF
TRBJ2-1	.	many	TRBV7-9	TGTGCCAGCAGCCCCAAACCGGGTTCATCCAATGAGCAGTTCTTC	CASSPKPGSSNEQFF
TRBJ2-3	.	.	TRBV4-3	TGCGCCAGCAGCCAGGTCCTCCTTAGTGGAGATACGCAGTATTTT	CASSQVLLSGDTQYF
TRBJ1-5	.	.	TRBV20-1	TGCAGTGCTAGTATCCGCCCTGAACTAAATCAGCCCCAGCATTTT	CSASIRPELNQPQHF
TRBJ2-7	.	few	TRBV7-9	TGTGCCAGCAGCTTAGCGGGACACTCGATTGACTACGAGCAGTACTTC	CASSLAGHSIDYEQYF
TRBJ2-2	.	few	TRBV20-1	TGCAGTGCACTCCTCCACGGGGAGCTGTTTTTT	CSALLHGELFF
TRBJ2-5	.	.	TRBV20-1	TGCAGTGCTAGAGAGACACAAGAGACCCAGTACTTC	CSARETQETQYF
TRBJ1-1	TRBD1	few	TRBV3-1	TGTGCCAGCAGCCTGACAGGGGATTTTGATGCTTTCTTT	CASSLTGDFDAFF
TRBJ2-7	TRBD2	.	TRBV6-1	TGTGCCAGCAGACCCATGGCGGGGGGCTCCTACGAGCAGTACTTC	CASRPMAGGSYEQYF